This T cell receptor (beta chain) was documented in a study of cytomegalovirus exposure and HLA in healthy donors. Broader study findings: The authors listed approximately 150 TCR beta chains as cytomegalovirus-associated. Most sequenced TCRs were rare (though some public TCRs occurred in many donors). Later, an analysis found that TCR clusters from the first cohort tended to co-occur in the 120 validation repertoires. Per published reports, the classifier diagnosed cytomegalovirus status with high specificity and sensitivity.

Concerning this clone: The antigen is not known.

Sequenced by immunoSEQ multiplex PCR; TCRdb stores in-frame clones only, minus some. The sample lists about 120,000 clones; 85% to 90% were seen once. Trimming shortened V by 4 bases and J by 3 bases, and 12 bases separated the two germline ends. Looked up from germline, CDR1 is SGHTA and CDR2 is FQGNSA. The CDR3 contains 15 residues. This chain links TRBV7-2 with TRBJ1-4, with a possible D match to TRBD1 (5 bases). This clonotype was sampled from a woman in her twenties or thirties in good health and CMV-seronegative. Sequencing was carried out using PBMCs. CDR3 region: CASSSAGGANEKLFF. The CDR3 DNA sequence: TGTGCCAGCAGCTCCGCGGGGGGAGCTAATGAAAAACTGTTTTTT.